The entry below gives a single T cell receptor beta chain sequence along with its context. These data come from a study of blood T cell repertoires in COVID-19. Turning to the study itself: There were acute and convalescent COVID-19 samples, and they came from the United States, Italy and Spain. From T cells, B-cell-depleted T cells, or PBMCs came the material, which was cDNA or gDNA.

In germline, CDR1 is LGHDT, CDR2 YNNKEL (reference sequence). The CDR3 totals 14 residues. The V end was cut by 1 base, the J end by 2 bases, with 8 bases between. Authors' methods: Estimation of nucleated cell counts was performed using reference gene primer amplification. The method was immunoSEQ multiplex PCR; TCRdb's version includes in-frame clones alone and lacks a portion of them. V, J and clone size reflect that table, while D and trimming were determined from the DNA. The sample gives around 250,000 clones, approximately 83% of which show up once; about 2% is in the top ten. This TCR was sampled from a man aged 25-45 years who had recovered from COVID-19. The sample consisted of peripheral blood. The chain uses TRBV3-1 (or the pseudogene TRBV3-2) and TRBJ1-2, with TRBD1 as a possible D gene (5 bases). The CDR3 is CASSQGQGNYGYTF. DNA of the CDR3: TGTGCCAGCAGCCAAGGTCAGGGCAACTATGGCTACACCTTC.